Shown below are 5 T cell receptor beta chains from a single sample sequenced in a study of early T cells in non-severe SARS-CoV-2 infection (dated by TCRdb to the early 2020s). Library construction relied on 5' RACE. The sequencer listed for this sample is NextSeq 500. The public reads were reanalyzed by TCRdb: fastp trimming at Q25, MiXCR alignment, in-frame beta chains only. Every CDR3 protein is listed once, alongside the most common genes and DNA of its rows. The sample table records tens of thousands of distinct CDR3 sequences; under 6% of these occur just once. The ten largest clones capture 7.8% of the sample. The sample was whole blood. These receptors originate from an adult who was a healthcare worker with PCR-confirmed SARS-CoV-2 infection or an uninfected control (not recorded which).

This clonotype has a count of ten or more. The chain couples TRBV7-9 to TRBJ2-1; D remains ambiguous. CDR3 length: 13 residues. Germline values: CDR1 SEHNR, CDR2 FQNEAQ (reference sequence). The germline V and J ends were trimmed by 2 bases and 4 bases, with 6 bases remaining between them. CDR3: CASSLKGYNEQFF. CDR3 sequence (DNA): TGTGCCAGCAGCTTAAAAGGGTACAATGAGCAGTTCTTC.

This clonotype was counted at least ten times. CDR3 sequence reads: CSARGSLAGTYQETQYF. CDR3 nucleotide sequence: TGCAGTGCTAGAGGGTCCCTAGCGGGGACGTACCAAGAGACCCAGTACTTC. The chain carries TRBV20-1 and TRBJ2-5; 9 bases are a match to TRBD2. Germline V gene sequence: CDR1 DFQATT, CDR2 SNEGSKA (reference sequence). The CDR3 extends over 17 amino acids. J lost 0 bases, V lost 1 base, and 9 bases had no gene match.

This clonotype has only a few counts. V gene TRBV7-6 combines with J gene TRBJ1-3, with D maybe TRBD1 (6 bases). The CDR3 runs to 14 residues. Germline loops: CDR1 SGHVS, CDR2 FNYEAQ. Between the trimmed V and J ends, which lost 2 bases and 2 bases, there was a span of 7 bases. The CDR3, as DNA: TGTGCCAGCAGCTTACCAGGGGCTGGAAACACCATATATTTT. Amino acids: CASSLPGAGNTIYF.

This clonotype was seen ten or more times. The CDR3 spells CASTIGIGGTEAFF. CDR3 nucleotides: TGTGCCAGCACCATAGGGATTGGGGGCACTGAAGCTTTCTTT. This chain connects TRBV28 to TRBJ1-1; a possible D gene is TRBD1 (5 bases). V lost 7 bases and J 4 bases, leaving 16 bases between the germline ends. The CDR3 is made up of 14 amino acids. The germline gives CDR1 MDHEN, CDR2 SYDVKM.

The chain combines TRBV29-1 with TRBJ2-3; D tentatively reads TRBD1 or TRBD2 (6 bases each). The CDR3 is 13 amino acids. Germline values: CDR1 SQVTM, CDR2 ANQGSEA. V was trimmed by 4 bases and J by 4 bases, leaving 12 bases between them. The CDR3 region has the DNA TGCAGCGTTGTGGACGGGGGCCCAGATACGCAGTATTTT. Encoded protein: CSVVDGGPDTQYF.